The present TCR beta chain was sequenced within a study of blood T cell repertoires in COVID-19. About the study: The study drew acute and convalescent COVID-19 samples from the United States, Italy and Spain. The cDNA or gDNA used as material had been derived from T cells, B-cell-depleted T cells, or PBMCs.

Original methodology: Estimates of nucleated cell counts were drawn from the amplification of reference gene primers. Method: immunoSEQ multiplex PCR; TCRdb's copy keeps in-frame clones and lacks some. The V and J calls and the clone size are those of that table, but D and trimming were determined from the DNA. The sample contains fewer than 200,000 clones, about 80% of which appear only once. This clone occurred once. Germline CDR1 reads LNHDA; CDR2 reads SQIVND (reference sequence). The CDR3 runs to 20 residues. V shed 4 bases and J 2 bases; nucleotides not matched to a gene: 17. The gene calls are TRBV19 and TRBJ1-4; TRBD1 agrees at 9 bases. What was sequenced was peripheral blood. The TCR comes from a woman in her 70s with acute or convalescent COVID-19. Here the CDR3 reads CASSTITGGQGKATNEKLFF. The CDR3 nucleotides read TGTGCCAGTAGTACAATAACCGGTGGACAGGGGAAGGCGACTAATGAAAAACTGTTTTTT.